One sample yielded the 29 T cell receptor beta chains listed below, sequenced in a study of T cell changes during pregnancy in multiple sclerosis. Sequenced by immunoSEQ multiplex PCR; TCRdb stores in-frame clones only, minus some. Of about 36,000 clones listed, about 90% are singletons. Sequencing used CD4+ T cells from peripheral blood mononuclear cells, obtained after pregnancy. Receptors were obtained from a female donor with multiple sclerosis, enrolled in a pregnancy study.

This chain connects TRBV5-1 to TRBJ1-1; TRBD1 matches 11 bases. Germline loops: CDR1 SGHRS, CDR2 YFSETQ. The V and J ends lost 4 bases and 1 base, in that order; junction bases with no gene match: 9. The CDR3 totals 17 residues. DNA for the CDR3: TGCGCCAGCAGCCTCTTCCGGACAGGGGGCGCGAACACTGAAGCTTTCTTT. Amino acids: CASSLFRTGGANTEAFF.

The chain couples TRBV5-1 to TRBJ1-5, with D possibly TRBD1 on 6 matching bases. Per the germline V gene, CDR1 is SGHRS and CDR2 is YFSETQ. V lost 5 bases and J 2 bases, leaving 17 bases between the germline ends. The CDR3 length is 16 residues. This chain's CDR3 is CASSPSGGQGNQPQHF. The CDR3 DNA follows: TGCGCCAGCAGTCCGAGCGGGGGGCAGGGCAATCAGCCCCAGCATTTT.

The chain employs TRBV23-1 and TRBJ1-2; 10 positions agree with TRBD1. TRBV23-1 is assigned to the ORF class and has an uncertain function. This CDR3 is built from 16 residues. Losses at the gene ends were 2 bases for V and 6 bases for J; bases not matched to a gene: 9. CDR3 DNA sequence: TGCGCCAGCAGTCAAATCGGGACAGGGGAGAGGAATGGCTACACCTTC. Amino acid sequence: CASSQIGTGERNGYTF.

The chain joins TRBV30 to TRBJ2-7, with 10 bases aligning to TRBD2. V lost 2 bases, J lost 3 bases, and 10 bases stayed unmatched. Germline CDR1 GTSNPN, CDR2 SVGIG (reference sequence). CDR3 size: 16 residues. In nucleotides, the CDR3 is TGTGCCTGGAGTATCCAGCGGGAGGGCCTTCGCTACGAGCAGTACTTC. Encoded protein: CAWSIQREGLRYEQYF.

The chain has TRBV20-1 and TRBJ1-2; D is undetermined. Germline V CDR1 and CDR2: DFQATT, SNEGSKA (reference sequence). This CDR3 is built from 11 residues. Trimming cost V 6 bases and J 4 bases, with 9 bases left between them. CDR3 region: CSAGSFYGYTF. DNA of the CDR3: TGCAGTGCGGGCAGTTTCTATGGCTACACCTTC.

This chain connects TRBV4-3 to TRBJ1-2, with TRBD1 matching over 10 bases. Trimming at V came to 0 bases and at J to 8 bases, leaving 9 bases not matched to a gene. There are 16 residues in the CDR3. Germline V lookup: CDR1 LGHNA, CDR2 YSLEER. The CDR3 loop reads CASSQDRRQGARGYTF. CDR3 bases: TGCGCCAGCAGCCAAGATCGGCGACAGGGGGCGCGAGGCTACACCTTC.

The chain carries TRBV6-4 and TRBJ1-6; D gene unclear. Germline-derived CDR1 and CDR2 are MRHNA and SNTAGT. Between the trimmed V and J ends, which lost 6 bases and 4 bases, there was a span of 10 bases. This CDR3 is 14 amino acids long. Written as DNA, the CDR3 is TGTGCCAGCAGGGAGGGCTTTTATAATTCACCCCTCCACTTT. Translating gives CASREGFYNSPLHF.

The rearrangement links TRBV29-1 to TRBJ1-3; D unclear. CDR1 is SQVTM, CDR2 ANQGSEA, per germline. The germline V and J ends were trimmed by 4 bases and 1 base, with 8 bases remaining between them. The CDR3 spans 13 residues. The CDR3 nucleotides are TGCAGCGTTGTTCGGGGTTCTGGAAACACCATATATTTT. It is translated as CSVVRGSGNTIYF.

The rearrangement joins TRBV4-1 to TRBJ1-2, with a tentative D call TRBD1 (5 bases). Between the trimmed V and J ends, which lost 1 base and 8 bases, there was a span of 11 bases. Germline CDR1 MGHRA, CDR2 YSYEKL. The CDR3 covers 13 residues. CDR3 nucleotide sequence: TGCGCCAGCAGCCAAGTCCAGCCAGGGGGCTACACCTTC. As protein: CASSQVQPGGYTF.

The chain joins TRBV11-3 to TRBJ2-7; 8 bases line up with TRBD1. Looked up from germline, CDR1 is SGHNT and CDR2 is YENEEA. J lost 1 base, V lost 1 base, and 6 bases had no gene match. The CDR3 extends over 16 amino acids. The CDR3 is CASSLAPRTGSYEQYF. DNA of the CDR3: TGTGCCAGCAGCTTAGCCCCACGGACAGGGTCCTACGAGCAGTACTTC.

The chain recombines TRBV12-1 with TRBJ2-2; the table's D call of TRBD2 was not tested on the DNA. TRBV12-1 has pseudogene status. The CDR3 is made up of 15 amino acids. This CDR3 is CASSSRDSNTGELFF. CDR3 coding DNA: TGTGCCAGCAGCTCTCGGGACTCGAACACCGGGGAGCTGTTTTTT.

The V and J genes are TRBV9 and TRBJ2-1; D call uncertain. This CDR3 spans 15 amino acids. Germline V CDR1 and CDR2: SGDLS, YYNGEE. With 0 bases removed from V and 0 bases from J, the gap between germline ends came to 7 bases. The CDR3 DNA reads as TGTGCCAGCAGCGTAGGGCTCAGCTCCTACAATGAGCAGTTCTTC. Translation: CASSVGLSSYNEQFF.

The chain employs TRBV1 and TRBJ1-6. TRBV1 is an annotated pseudogene. CDR3 length: 21 residues. CDR3 nucleotides: TGCACCAGCAGCCAACCGACCGGCTGGGACTCCCAAGGATACTATAATTCACCCCTCCACTTT. It yields the protein CTSSQPTGWDSQGYYNSPLHF.

The chain links TRBV7-3 to TRBJ2-2; a weak D match, TRBD1 (6 bases). Germline V gene sequence: CDR1 SGHTA, CDR2 FQGTGA. There are 16 residues in the CDR3. With 1 base removed from V and 5 bases from J, the gap between germline ends came to 14 bases. CDR3: CASSLMGTSHTGELFF. The CDR3 nucleotides are TGTGCCAGCAGCTTAATGGGGACAAGTCATACCGGGGAGCTGTTTTTT.

The chain has TRBV5-4 and TRBJ2-4; 7 bases are a match to TRBD1. Germline CDR1 and CDR2: SGHNT and YYREEE (reference sequence). V lost 0 bases and J lost 0; bases outside the gene matches: 3. The CDR3 extends over 16 amino acids. The CDR3 reads CASSLGDSRAKNIQYF. CDR3 nucleotide sequence: TGTGCCAGCAGCTTGGGGGACAGTCGAGCCAAAAACATTCAGTACTTC.

This clone was observed a single time. This chain joins TRBV4-3 and TRBJ1-3, with D possibly TRBD1 on 5 matching bases. From germline, CDR1 is LGHNA and CDR2 YSLEER. This CDR3 comprises 17 residues. V lost 0 bases to trimming and J lost 3 bases, with 15 bases between them. The CDR3 sequence is CASSQDSGLGGGNTIYF. In DNA, the CDR3 is TGCGCCAGCAGCCAAGATTCCGGGCTGGGGGGTGGAAACACCATATATTTT.

The chain recombines TRBV5-5 with TRBJ2-7; TRBD1 aligns across 7 bases. The ends lost 4 bases at V and 5 bases at J; junction bases unmatched: 15. The germline V gene has CDR1 SGHKS and CDR2 YYEKEE (reference sequence). The CDR3 is 16 amino acids. The CDR3 bases are TGTGCCAGCAGCCCCCCCCTCCCGGGACAGTCCGACGAGCAGTACTTC. It yields the protein CASSPPLPGQSDEQYF.

The chain is built from TRBV2 and TRBJ2-1; D not resolved. CDR1 and CDR2 (germline): SNHLY, FYNNEI. Trimming left V 1 base short and J 9 bases short, with 13 bases between. The CDR3 loop spans 14 amino acids. CDR3 nucleotide sequence: TGTGCCAGCAGTGAAGATGCCGCGGCGCCTGAGCAGTTCTTC. This translates into CASSEDAAAPEQFF.

The chain is built from TRBV5-5 and TRBJ2-1; D unclear. The V gene lost 4 bases and the J gene lost 6 bases, with 11 bases spanning the gap. This CDR3 region has 13 residues. Germline V CDR1 and CDR2: SGHKS, YYEKEE (reference sequence). The CDR3 DNA is TGTGCCAGCAGCCCTGGCGGTGGCAATGAGCAGTTCTTC. It yields the protein CASSPGGGNEQFF.

The CDR3 sequence: CASSPTGDQETQYF. The CDR3 DNA reads as TGTGCCAGCAGCCCCACAGGGGACCAAGAGACCCAGTACTTC. This chain uses TRBV7-9 with TRBJ2-5; 7 bases are shared with TRBD1. V dropped 5 bases and J dropped 0; count of bases not matched to a gene: 3. The CDR3 consists of 14 residues. The V gene's germline CDR1 is SEHNR and CDR2 FQNEAQ (reference sequence).

The chain combines TRBV14 with TRBJ1-2; D is possibly TRBD1 (6 bases). Germline V gene lookup returns CDR1 SGHDN and CDR2 FVKESK. With 6 bases removed from V and 6 bases from J, the gap between germline ends came to 8 bases. The CDR3 contains 11 residues. This CDR3 reads CASSHRDGYTF. The CDR3 DNA reads as TGTGCCAGCAGTCACAGGGATGGCTACACCTTC.

This clone was recorded once. The gene calls are TRBV6-4 and TRBJ1-2, with TRBD1 as a possible D gene (5 bases). CDR1 and CDR2 from the germline V gene are MRHNA and SNTAGT. Trimming took 6 bases from V and 8 from J, leaving 16 bases between them. CDR3 length: 13 amino acids. CDR3 region: CASRSGGIGGYTF. DNA of the CDR3: TGTGCCAGCAGATCGGGGGGTATAGGCGGCTACACCTTC.

This clone has just one count. The chain employs TRBV4-1 and TRBJ1-4; weak D call: TRBD1 (6 bases). Germline loops: CDR1 MGHRA, CDR2 YSYEKL. Trimming shortened V by 4 bases and J by 15 bases, and 24 bases separated the two germline ends. The CDR3 runs to 15 residues. As DNA, the CDR3 is TGCGCCAGCAGCCCGCGGACAGATCCCCCTGGGGTGGTGTTTTTT. Encoded protein: CASSPRTDPPGVVFF.

The rearrangement joins TRBV4-1 to TRBJ2-3; 7 bases line up with TRBD2. The CDR3 sequence is 15 residues long. V shed 8 bases and J 4 bases; nucleotides not matched to a gene: 12. CDR1 and CDR2 (germline): MGHRA, YSYEKL. The CDR3 nucleotides read TGCGCCAGCCTCCGGGGGGAGGGCCTCGCAGATACGCAGTATTTT. Translating gives CASLRGEGLADTQYF.

The V and J genes are TRBV18 and TRBJ2-1; D uncertain. CDR3 size: 14 residues. The germline gives CDR1 KGHSH, CDR2 LQKENI. V lost 3 bases and J 9 bases, leaving 15 bases between the germline ends. The CDR3 DNA follows: TGTGCCAGCTCACCGTGGAACCTAGTATCTGAGCAGTTCTTC. As protein: CASSPWNLVSEQFF.

The chain has TRBV7-9 and TRBJ1-6, with D possibly matching TRBD1 (6 bases). Germline CDR1 and CDR2: SEHNR and FQNEAQ (reference sequence). The CDR3 contains 14 residues. V was cut by 11 bases and J by 6 bases, with 17 bases left in between. The CDR3 loop is CALDLGALNSPLHF. The CDR3 region has the DNA TGTGCCTTAGATTTGGGGGCGCTTAATTCACCCCTCCACTTT.

CDR3 sequence reads: CASSFDRYNEQFF. CDR3 bases: TGTGCCAGCAGCTTTGACAGATACAATGAGCAGTTCTTC. The chain uses TRBV11-2 and TRBJ2-1; D is possibly TRBD1 (5 bases). The length of the CDR3 is 13 residues. Trimming took 3 bases from V and 4 from J, leaving 7 bases between them. CDR1 and CDR2 from the germline V gene are SGHAT and FQNNGV.

This chain links TRBV30 with TRBJ1-5; the D is unclear. Germline-derived CDR1 and CDR2 are GTSNPN and SVGIG (reference sequence). V was trimmed by 0 bases and J by 4 bases, leaving 10 bases between them. This CDR3 has 14 residues. The CDR3, as DNA: TGTGCCTGGAGTGTCCGGACGGGAAATCAGCCCCAGCATTTT. Amino acids: CAWSVRTGNQPQHF. The variable domain in full, completed from reference TRBV30 and TRBJ1-5, reads SQTIHQWPATLVQPVGSPLSLECTVEGTSNPNLYWYRQAAGRGLQLLFYSVGIGQISSEVPQNLSASRPQDRQFILSSKKLLLSDSGFYLCAWSVRTGNQPQHFGDGTRLSIL.

CDR3 sequence (DNA): TGTGCCATAGGCGTACAGGGGTGGAGACAGCCCCAGCATTTT. Protein sequence: CAIGVQGWRQPQHF. The gene calls are TRBV28 and TRBJ1-5; TRBD1 matches at 7 bases. This CDR3 spans 14 amino acids. Germline V gene lookup returns CDR1 MDHEN and CDR2 SYDVKM. The junction had 13 bases not matched to a gene; V was cut back by 10 bases and J by 7 bases. The whole variable domain, filled in from reference TRBV28 and TRBJ1-5, reads DVKVTQSSRYLVKRTGEKVFLECVQDMDHENMFWYRQDPGLGLRLIYFSYDVKMKEKGDIPEGYSVSREKKERFSLILESASTNQTSMYLCAIGVQGWRQPQHFGDGTRLSIL.